Following are 3 T cell receptor beta chains from one sample sequenced in a study of T cell responses to AZD1222 COVID-19 vaccine. TCRdb's table, derived via immunoSEQ multiplex PCR, lists solely in-frame clones and lacks some. Here the sample spans about 120,000 clones, approximately 87% being singletons. The specimen comprised peripheral blood, sampled on day 0 of AZD1222 vaccination. All receptors come from an adult in good health.

The chain couples TRBV5-4 to TRBJ1-1; perhaps TRBD1 as D (6 bases). Germline V gives CDR1 SGHNT, CDR2 YYREEE (reference sequence). Trimming took 3 bases from V and 1 from J, leaving 16 bases between them. The CDR3 consists of 16 residues. CDR3 nucleotides: TGTGCCAGCAGCTCAACCGGGGACAAGACGAACACTGAAGCTTTCTTT. Translation gives CASSSTGDKTNTEAFF.

The chain is built from TRBV19 and TRBJ1-1, with D perhaps matching TRBD1 (6 bases). CDR3 length: 17 residues. Germline V gives CDR1 LNHDA, CDR2 SQIVND (reference sequence). With 1 base removed from V and 4 bases from J, the gap between germline ends came to 19 bases. CDR3 coding DNA: TGTGCCAGTAGTATAGGGGGGGCGTCCAGGGGATTCACTGAAGCTTTCTTT. The encoded protein is CASSIGGASRGFTEAFF.

This rearrangement joins TRBV5-1 to TRBJ2-5; D not certain. The germline gives CDR1 SGHRS, CDR2 YFSETQ. The CDR3 contains 15 residues. V dropped 9 bases and J dropped 2 bases, with 20 bases sitting between them. The CDR3 here is CATTRGSLYQETQYF. In DNA, the CDR3 is TGCGCCACCACTCGAGGTTCGTTGTATCAAGAGACCCAGTACTTC. Full variable domain (missing parts from reference TRBV5-1 and TRBJ2-5): KAGVTQTPRYLIKTRGQQVTLSCSPISGHRSVSWYQQTPGQGLQFLFEYFSETQRNKGNFPGRFSGRQFSNSRSEMNVSTLELGDSALYLCATTRGSLYQETQYFGPGTRLLVL.